Below are 15 T cell receptor beta chains sequenced from a single sample in a study of graft-versus-host responses after intestinal transplantation. These receptors are not linked to any known antigen. Libraries were prepared by immunoSEQ multiplex PCR; TCRdb keeps only in-frame clonotypes and omits some of them. The sample shows 120,000 or so clones, around 93% of them seen only once. Sample: unstimulated CD8+ T cells sorted from spleen or lymph node cells, taken before intestinal transplant. These receptors came from a human donor who received an intestinal transplant.

V is TRBV4-2 and J is TRBJ2-1; D is unresolved. Trimming took off 2 bases at V and 7 bases at J, with 9 bases between the two ends. Per germline, CDR1 LGHNA and CDR2 YNFKEQ. This CDR3 region has 13 residues. The CDR3 reads CASSQQWKNEQFF. CDR3 DNA: TGTGCCAGCAGCCAACAATGGAAGAATGAGCAGTTCTTC.

The gene calls are TRBV5-8 and TRBJ2-7; weak D call: TRBD2 (5 bases). Germline V CDR1 and CDR2: SGHTS, YDEGEE. V dropped 3 bases and J dropped 0 bases, with 10 bases sitting between them. The CDR3 runs 14 residues. This chain's CDR3 is CASSYAGNSYEQYF. The CDR3 DNA reads TGTGCCAGCAGCTACGCCGGGAACTCCTACGAGCAGTACTTC.

The count of this clone is one. V gene TRBV27 combines with J gene TRBJ2-7, with D perhaps matching TRBD2 (6 bases). The germline V gene has CDR1 MNHEY and CDR2 SMNVEV (reference sequence). This CDR3 is built from 13 residues. V was shortened by 7 bases and J by 1 base, with 11 bases between the two germline ends. CDR3 sequence (DNA): TGTGCCAGCATGAAGCGGGCATCCTACGAGCAGTACTTC. This codes for CASMKRASYEQYF.

The chain couples TRBV11-3 to TRBJ2-1; 11 bases match TRBD2. V lost 4 bases and J lost 8; bases outside the gene matches: 16. CDR3 size: 18 residues. Germline CDR1 and CDR2: SGHNT and YENEEA. The CDR3 sequence: CASSSPGKQLAGEDEQFF. Written as DNA, the CDR3 is TGTGCCAGCAGCTCTCCTGGAAAACAACTAGCGGGAGAGGATGAGCAGTTCTTC.

V and J are TRBV28 and TRBJ2-7; 7 bases fit TRBD1. The trim removed 1 base at V and 5 bases at J, leaving 8 bases unmatched. CDR3 length: 15 amino acids. The V gene's germline CDR1 is MDHEN and CDR2 SYDVKM. The CDR3 sequence is CASSLYPGGYDEQYF. For the CDR3, the DNA is TGTGCCAGCAGTTTATACCCAGGGGGTTACGACGAGCAGTACTTC.

The genes are TRBV6-5 and TRBJ2-5; 7 positions match TRBD2. The V gene's germline CDR1 is MNHEY and CDR2 SVGAGI. The CDR3 is 14 amino acids. Unmatched junction bases numbered 9, after V lost 7 bases and J lost 4 bases. The CDR3 loop reads CASNPRGGVETQYF. CDR3 bases: TGTGCCAGCAACCCCCGGGGAGGGGTAGAGACCCAGTACTTC.

The chain has TRBV6-5 and TRBJ1-1; D unclear. V lost 7 bases to trimming and J lost 2 bases, with 14 bases between them. Germline V gene sequence: CDR1 MNHEY, CDR2 SVGAGI. This CDR3 contains 14 residues. In DNA, the CDR3 is TGTGCCAGCACCCTCTTGGGAGGAAACACTGAAGCTTTCTTT. Protein: CASTLLGGNTEAFF.

CDR3: CSVEDQGGSGANVLTF. As DNA, the CDR3 is TGCAGCGTTGAAGATCAGGGGGGCTCTGGGGCCAACGTCCTGACTTTC. The V gene is TRBV29-1, the J gene TRBJ2-6, with a possible D match to TRBD1 (7 bases). The V end was cut by 0 bases, the J end by 0 bases, with 9 bases between. Germline V CDR1 and CDR2: SQVTM, ANQGSEA. The CDR3 sequence is 16 residues long. Combining the CDR3 with reference TRBV29-1 and TRBJ2-6 gives the whole variable domain SAVISQKPSRDICQRGTSLTIQCQVDSQVTMMFWYRQQPGQSLTLIATANQGSEATYESGFVIDKFPISRPNLTFSTLTVSNMSPEDSSIYLCSVEDQGGSGANVLTFGAGSRLTVL.

This chain joins TRBV6-5 and TRBJ1-2; D unclear. Per germline, CDR1 MNHEY and CDR2 SVGAGI. The CDR3 extends over 13 amino acids. V lost 4 bases to trimming and J lost 3 bases, with 9 bases between them. CDR3 coding DNA: TGTGCCAGCAGTTTGGTGCCTTACTATGGCTACACCTTC. Translated, it gives CASSLVPYYGYTF.

This chain connects TRBV10-3 to TRBJ1-2; D is undetermined. V was trimmed by 11 bases and J by 5 bases, leaving 21 bases between them. This CDR3 has 14 amino acids. Per the germline V gene, CDR1 is ENHRY and CDR2 is SYGVKD. The DNA for the CDR3 is TGTGCCTCCCGGAAAAGGCCCGTTGGTTATGGCTACACCTTC. Translation: CASRKRPVGYGYTF.

The V call is TRBV25-1, the J call TRBJ1-5, with D unclear. V was cut by 3 bases and J by 4 bases, with 13 bases left in between. CDR1 and CDR2 (germline): MGHDK, SYGVNS. The CDR3 covers 15 residues. CDR3 region: CASSEAGLGNQPQHF. CDR3 sequence (DNA): TGTGCCAGCAGTGAGGCCGGGCTGGGGAATCAGCCCCAGCATTTT.

The count of this clone is one. The gene calls are TRBV2 and TRBJ2-3; D is uncertain. Per the germline V gene, CDR1 is SNHLY and CDR2 is FYNNEI. This CDR3 contains 14 residues. Trimming removed 6 bases at V and 6 bases at J, with 16 bases between. CDR3 DNA: TGTGCCAGCAGCCAAAGGATTGGGCAGGATACGCAGTATTTT. Translating it yields CASSQRIGQDTQYF.

The chain links TRBV6-5 to TRBJ2-1, with a tentative D call TRBD2 (6 bases). Germline CDR1 MNHEY, CDR2 SVGAGI. This CDR3 comprises 16 residues. Trimming cost V 2 bases and J 5 bases, with 16 bases left between them. For the CDR3, the DNA is TGTGCCAGCAGTTACGGGTTGGGGGAGGCAGACAATGAGCAGTTCTTC. It encodes CASSYGLGEADNEQFF.

CDR3 amino acids: CASSLAPHQMNTEAFF. The CDR3 DNA reads TGCGCCAGCAGCTTGGCACCCCACCAGATGAACACTGAAGCTTTCTTT. V and J are TRBV5-1 and TRBJ1-1; D remains unclear. Germline CDR1 SGHRS, CDR2 YFSETQ. V was clipped by 0 bases and J by 0 bases, with 12 bases between them. This CDR3 spans 16 amino acids.

The chain uses TRBV4-1 and TRBJ2-2, with D possibly TRBD2 on 6 matching bases. The V gene's germline CDR1 is MGHRA and CDR2 YSYEKL. V dropped 1 base and J dropped 6 bases, with 6 bases sitting between them. This CDR3 contains 13 residues. CDR3 region: CASSQAGAGELFF. The CDR3 nucleotides are TGCGCCAGCAGCCAAGCGGGAGCCGGGGAGCTGTTTTTT.